This TCR beta chain was observed in a study of blood T cell repertoires in COVID-19. The overall study: The United States, Italy and Spain provided the acute and convalescent COVID-19 samples.

Germline trimming cut 5 bases from V and 3 bases from J; bases unmatched to any gene: 9. The CDR3 consists of 16 residues. Per germline, CDR1 SGHVS and CDR2 FQNEAQ. Sequencing was performed with immunoSEQ multiplex PCR; in TCRdb, only in-frame clones are kept and a portion is missing. Of more than 300,000 clones listed, 88% were seen once; the top ten hold more than 0.95%. Sequenced material: PBMCs or T cells enriched from blood (not recorded which). The clonotype was recovered from a young woman who had recovered from COVID-19. The chain links TRBV7-8 to TRBJ2-7, with TRBD1 identical over 11 bases. CDR3: CASSPHRDRGFYEQYF. CDR3 in DNA: TGTGCCAGCAGCCCACACCGGGACAGGGGGTTCTACGAGCAGTACTTC.